This TCR beta chain was recorded in a study (dated by TCRdb to 2014 to 2015). The study in broad terms: The study examined whether tumor-infiltrating Tregs in breast cancer are drawn from blood Tregs or arise in situ by conversion from other CD4+ T cell subsets. Broad study findings and their caveats: The greatest overlap of tumor-infiltrating Treg TCR alpha and beta sequences was with tumor naive CD4+ T cells, followed next by blood naive CD4+ T cells. Tumor memory CD4+ T cell TCR gene usage was found to cluster with blood and lymph node memory CD4+ cells and with lymph node naive CD4+ cells. Rather than covering whole repertoires, validation in the larger cohort was restricted to a single TCR beta V-J rearrangement.

The CDR3, cysteine through phenylalanine, is 13 amino acids long. The retained sequence is limited to the CDR3, 39 bases, with the frame set at the first base. V drops 5 bases and J drops 5 bases, leaving 16 bases in between. CDR1 and CDR2, looked up from the germline V gene, are SQVTM and ANQGSEA. Memory CD4+ T cells were isolated as CD4+CD45RO+CD25- cells. Tregs, naive and memory CD4+ T cells from tumor, blood and ipsilateral draining lymph nodes of five breast cancer patients underwent full-length TCR alpha and beta sequencing. Tumor tissue and lymph nodes obtained from ipsilateral axillary dissection were perfused with PBS, minced and then digested with collagenase I and hyaluronidase. Ficoll density gradient centrifugation was used to isolate mononuclear cells from lymph nodes or from over 40 ml of peripheral blood. Sorted cell populations were confirmed by FACS to exceed 90% purity. Full-length TCR variable regions were amplified by 5' RACE PCR with constant-region reverse primers, followed by semi-nested PCR with Nested Universal Primer A. Using the ReliaPrep RNA Cell Miniprep System, total RNA was extracted, and the SMARTer RACE 5'/3' Kit was then used to reverse transcribe the RNA into 5'RACE-ready cDNA. Multiplex adaptors were used to barcode the full-length TCR alpha and beta libraries, which were then sequenced on an Illumina MiSeq. Per the source publication's procedure: Sequencing data were pooled across the five patients for each of nine subset-tissue groups and compared by unsupervised clustering of TCR gene usage. The Morisita-Horn index, with shared sequences weighted by their contribution to each repertoire, was used to calculate repertoire similarity. TCRdb handled the public reads itself, with Q25 trimming in fastp and clone calling in MiXCR, and kept productive beta chains. All rows with the same CDR3 protein become a single entry with the most common DNA and genes. The authors' filters were not applied to this entry. Across this sample there are 35,000 to 50,000 distinct CDR3 sequences, with just under 30% seen only once. Of the sample, roughly 4% is held by the ten largest clones.

This clonotype was seen at least ten times. The antigen it binds to is not known. No base quality information exists; no much larger clone differs at one position. The TCR comes from a female donor with breast cancer. Sequenced: memory CD4+ T cells sorted from a lymph node. Interpreted using the paper, the cell subset or site label stands for: memory CD4+ T cells, CD4+CD45RO+CD25-. The chain links TRBV29-1 with TRBJ2-7; no D gene is confidently identified. CDR3 protein: CSVSVGRTHEQYF. The sequenced DNA: TGCAGCGTTTCTGTCGGCAGGACCCACGAGCAGTACTTC.